What follows describes a single T cell receptor (beta chain). Antigen specificity is unknown. Clones were sequenced by immunoSEQ multiplex PCR, and TCRdb holds only the in-frame ones, with some missing. The sample lists approximately 18,000 clones; roughly nine tenths were seen once. The CDR3 extends over 13 amino acids. V shed 4 bases and J 3 bases; nucleotides not matched to a gene: 2. CDR1 and CDR2 from the germline V gene are MNHEY and SMNVEV (reference sequence). This sample is drawn from a study of somatic mutations in cytotoxic T cells in rheumatoid arthritis. Study overall: Among the T-cell populations stained with V beta antibodies, some were separated by flow sorting at nearly 100% purity, including V beta1+ cells whose TCRB was sequenced. Study findings and constraints: Age was associated with higher CD8+ clonality in rheumatoid arthritis patients, not in healthy controls.

The sequenced sample was CD8+ T cells sorted from blood. This clonotype was sampled from a man in his forties in good health. The chain has TRBV27 and TRBJ1-2; 7 nucleotides align to TRBD1. The CDR3: CASSSTGDYGYTF. CDR3 DNA: TGTGCCAGCAGTTCAACAGGGGACTATGGCTACACCTTC.